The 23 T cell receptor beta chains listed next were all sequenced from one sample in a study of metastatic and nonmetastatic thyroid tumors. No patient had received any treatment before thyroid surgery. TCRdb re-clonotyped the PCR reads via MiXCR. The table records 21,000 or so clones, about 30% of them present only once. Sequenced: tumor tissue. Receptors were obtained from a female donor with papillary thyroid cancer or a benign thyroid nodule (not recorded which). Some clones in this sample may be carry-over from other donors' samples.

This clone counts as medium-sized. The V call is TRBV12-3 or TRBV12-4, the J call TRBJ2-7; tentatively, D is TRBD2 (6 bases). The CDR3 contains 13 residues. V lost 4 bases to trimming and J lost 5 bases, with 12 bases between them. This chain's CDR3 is CASSSRDFHEQYF. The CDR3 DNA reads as TGTGCCAGCAGTTCCCGGGACTTCCACGAGCAGTACTTC.

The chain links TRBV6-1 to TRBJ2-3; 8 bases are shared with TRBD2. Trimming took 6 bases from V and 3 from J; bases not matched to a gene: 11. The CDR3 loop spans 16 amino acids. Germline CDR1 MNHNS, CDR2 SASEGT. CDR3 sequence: CASSYGGVVSTDTQYF. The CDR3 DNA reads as TGTGCCAGCAGCTACGGGGGGGTCGTATCGACAGATACGCAGTATTTT.

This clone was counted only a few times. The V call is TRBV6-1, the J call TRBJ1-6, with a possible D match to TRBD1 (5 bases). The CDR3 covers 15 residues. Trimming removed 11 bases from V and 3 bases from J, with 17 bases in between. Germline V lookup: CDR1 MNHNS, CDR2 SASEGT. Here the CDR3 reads CAQRCKGNYNSPLHF. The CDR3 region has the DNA TGTGCCCAGAGATGCAAGGGGAACTATAATTCACCCCTCCACTTT.

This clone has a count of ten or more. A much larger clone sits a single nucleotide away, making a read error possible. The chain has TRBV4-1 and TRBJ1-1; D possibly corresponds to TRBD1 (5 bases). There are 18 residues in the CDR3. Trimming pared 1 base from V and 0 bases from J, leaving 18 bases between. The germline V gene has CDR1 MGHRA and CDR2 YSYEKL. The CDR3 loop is CASSQVWGTTQMNTEAFF. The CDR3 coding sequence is TGCGCCAGCAGCCAAGTGTGGGGCACGACCCAAATGAACACTGAAGCTTTCTTT.

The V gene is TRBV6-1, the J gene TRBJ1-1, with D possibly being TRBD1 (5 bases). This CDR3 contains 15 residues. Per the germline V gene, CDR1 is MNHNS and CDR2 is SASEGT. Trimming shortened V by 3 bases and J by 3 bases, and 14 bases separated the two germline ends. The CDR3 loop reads CASSERWGADTEAFF. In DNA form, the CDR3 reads TGTGCCAGCAGTGAGAGGTGGGGCGCGGACACTGAAGCTTTCTTT.

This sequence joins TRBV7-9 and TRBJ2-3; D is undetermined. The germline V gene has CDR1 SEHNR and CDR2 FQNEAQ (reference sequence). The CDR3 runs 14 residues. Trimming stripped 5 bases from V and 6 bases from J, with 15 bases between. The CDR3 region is CASSPSIVVDTQYF. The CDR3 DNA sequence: TGTGCCAGCAGCCCATCAATAGTGGTGGATACGCAGTATTTT.

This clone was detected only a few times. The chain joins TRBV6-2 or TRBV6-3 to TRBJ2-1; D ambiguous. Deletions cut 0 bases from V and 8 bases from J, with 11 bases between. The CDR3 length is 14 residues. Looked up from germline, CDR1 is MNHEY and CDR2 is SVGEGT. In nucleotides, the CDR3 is TGTGCCAGCAGTTACTCGAATGGCGTCTATGAGCAGTTCTTC. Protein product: CASSYSNGVYEQFF.

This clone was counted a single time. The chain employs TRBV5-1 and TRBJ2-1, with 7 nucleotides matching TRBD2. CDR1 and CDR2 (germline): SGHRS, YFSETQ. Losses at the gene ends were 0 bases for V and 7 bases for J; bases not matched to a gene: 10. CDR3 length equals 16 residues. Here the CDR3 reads CASSLVGRGVKNEQFF. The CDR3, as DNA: TGCGCCAGCAGCTTGGTGGGCCGGGGGGTAAAAAATGAGCAGTTCTTC.

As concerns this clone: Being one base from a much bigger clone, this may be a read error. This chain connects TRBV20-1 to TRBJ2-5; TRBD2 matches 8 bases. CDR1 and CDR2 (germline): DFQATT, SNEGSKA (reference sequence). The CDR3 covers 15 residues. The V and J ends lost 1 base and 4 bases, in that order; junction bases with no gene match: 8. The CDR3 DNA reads TGCAGTGCTAGAGTCGGCGGGGGGAACCTAGAGACCCAGTACTTC. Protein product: CSARVGGGNLETQYF.

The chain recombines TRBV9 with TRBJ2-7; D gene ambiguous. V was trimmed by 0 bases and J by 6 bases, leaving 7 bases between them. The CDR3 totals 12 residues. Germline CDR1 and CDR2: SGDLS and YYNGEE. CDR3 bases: TGTGCCAGCAGCGTAGAAATAGGCGAGCAGTACTTC. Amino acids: CASSVEIGEQYF.

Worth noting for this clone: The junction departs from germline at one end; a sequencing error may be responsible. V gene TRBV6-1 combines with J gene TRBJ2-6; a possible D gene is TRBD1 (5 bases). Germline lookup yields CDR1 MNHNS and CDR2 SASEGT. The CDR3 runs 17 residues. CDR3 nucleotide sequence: TGTGCCAGCACACCCGGTACAGTCAACTCTGGGGCCAACGTCCCGACTTTC. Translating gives CASTPGTVNSGANVPTF.

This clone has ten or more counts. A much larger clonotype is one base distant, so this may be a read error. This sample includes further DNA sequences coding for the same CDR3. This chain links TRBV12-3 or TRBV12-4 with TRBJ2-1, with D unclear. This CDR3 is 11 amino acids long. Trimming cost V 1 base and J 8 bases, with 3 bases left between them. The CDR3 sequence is CASSLVYEQFF. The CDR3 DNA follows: TGTGCCAGCAGTTTAGTGTATGAGCAGTTCTTC.

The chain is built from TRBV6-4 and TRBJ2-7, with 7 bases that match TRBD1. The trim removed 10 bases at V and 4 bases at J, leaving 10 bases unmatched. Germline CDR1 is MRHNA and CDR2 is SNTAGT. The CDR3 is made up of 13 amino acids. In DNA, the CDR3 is TGTGCCATTAGTGACAGGGCCGAATACGAGCAGTACTTC. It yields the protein CAISDRAEYEQYF.

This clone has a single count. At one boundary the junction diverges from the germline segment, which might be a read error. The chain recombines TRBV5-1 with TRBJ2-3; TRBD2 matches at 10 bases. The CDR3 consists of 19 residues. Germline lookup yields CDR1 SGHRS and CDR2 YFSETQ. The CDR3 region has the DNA TGCGTCAGCAGCTTGGGCTTACTAGCGGGGAGGAGGAGCACAGATACGCAGTATTTT. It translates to CVSSLGLLAGRRSTDTQYF. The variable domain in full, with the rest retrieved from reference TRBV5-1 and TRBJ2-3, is KAGVTQTPRYLIKTRGQQVTLSCSPISGHRSVSWYQQTPGQGLQFLFEYFSETQRNKGNFPGRFSGRQFSNSRSEMNVSTLELGDSALYLCVSSLGLLAGRRSTDTQYFGPGTRLTVL.

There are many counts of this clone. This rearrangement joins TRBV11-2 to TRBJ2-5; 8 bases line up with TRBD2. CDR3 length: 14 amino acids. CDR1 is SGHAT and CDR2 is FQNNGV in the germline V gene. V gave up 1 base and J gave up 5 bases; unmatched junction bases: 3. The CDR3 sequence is CASSLVLAGETQYF. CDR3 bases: TGTGCCAGCAGCTTAGTCTTAGCGGGGGAGACCCAGTACTTC.

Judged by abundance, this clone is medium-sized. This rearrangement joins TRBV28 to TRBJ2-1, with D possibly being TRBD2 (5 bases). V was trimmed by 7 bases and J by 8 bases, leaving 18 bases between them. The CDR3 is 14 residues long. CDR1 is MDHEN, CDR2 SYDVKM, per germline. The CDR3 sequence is CASTLGEGFDEQFF. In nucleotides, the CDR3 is TGTGCCAGCACCCTTGGAGAGGGATTCGATGAGCAGTTCTTC. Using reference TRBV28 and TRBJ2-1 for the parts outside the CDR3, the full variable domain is DVKVTQSSRYLVKRTGEKVFLECVQDMDHENMFWYRQDPGLGLRLIYFSYDVKMKEKGDIPEGYSVSREKKERFSLILESASTNQTSMYLCASTLGEGFDEQFFGPGTRLTVL.

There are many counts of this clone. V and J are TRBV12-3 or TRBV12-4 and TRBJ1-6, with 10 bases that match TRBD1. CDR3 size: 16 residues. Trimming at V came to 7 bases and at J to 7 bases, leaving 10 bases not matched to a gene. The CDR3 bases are TGTGCCAGCACTAAGCAAGGGGGACAGGGGAATTCACCCCTCCACTTT. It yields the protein CASTKQGGQGNSPLHF.

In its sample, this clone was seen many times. CDR3 nucleotides: TGTGCCAGCAGCAACAGCCTCGGACAGGGGCCCCACAATGAGCAGTTCTTC. This codes for CASSNSLGQGPHNEQFF. The V and J genes are TRBV3-2 and TRBJ2-1. TRBV3-2 is classified as a pseudogene. This CDR3 is built from 17 residues.

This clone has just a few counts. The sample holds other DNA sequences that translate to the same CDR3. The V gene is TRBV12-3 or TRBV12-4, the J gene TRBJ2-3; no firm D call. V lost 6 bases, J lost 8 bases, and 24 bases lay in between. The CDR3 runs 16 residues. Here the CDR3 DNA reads TGTGCCAGCAGCCCCCAGGTGGGTGGTCCCCAAAGTACGCAGTATTTT. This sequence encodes CASSPQVGGPQSTQYF.

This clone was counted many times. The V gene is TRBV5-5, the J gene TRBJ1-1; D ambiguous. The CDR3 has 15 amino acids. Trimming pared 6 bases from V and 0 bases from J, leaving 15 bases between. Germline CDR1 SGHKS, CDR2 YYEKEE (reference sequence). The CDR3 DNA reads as TGTGCCAGCAACTCCCTAGGGTTCATGAACACTGAAGCTTTCTTT. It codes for CASNSLGFMNTEAFF. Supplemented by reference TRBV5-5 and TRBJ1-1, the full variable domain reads DAGVTQSPTHLIKTRGQQVTLRCSPISGHKSVSWYQQVLGQGPQFIFQYYEKEERGRGNFPDRFSARQFPNYSSELNVNALLLGDSALYLCASNSLGFMNTEAFFGQGTRLTVV.

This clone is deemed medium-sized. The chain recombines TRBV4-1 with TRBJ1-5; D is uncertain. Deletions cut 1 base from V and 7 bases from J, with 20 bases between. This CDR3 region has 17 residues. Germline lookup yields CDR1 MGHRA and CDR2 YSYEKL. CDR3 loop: CASSQVGGPKWSQPQHF. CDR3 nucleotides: TGCGCCAGCAGCCAAGTCGGTGGCCCCAAGTGGTCACAGCCCCAGCATTTT.

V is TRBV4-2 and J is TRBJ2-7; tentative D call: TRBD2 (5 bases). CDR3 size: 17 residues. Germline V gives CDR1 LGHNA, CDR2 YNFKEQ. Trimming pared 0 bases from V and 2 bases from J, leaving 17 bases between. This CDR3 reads CASSQDTGSWGTYEQYF. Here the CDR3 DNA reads TGTGCCAGCAGCCAAGATACGGGGAGCTGGGGAACCTACGAGCAGTACTTC.

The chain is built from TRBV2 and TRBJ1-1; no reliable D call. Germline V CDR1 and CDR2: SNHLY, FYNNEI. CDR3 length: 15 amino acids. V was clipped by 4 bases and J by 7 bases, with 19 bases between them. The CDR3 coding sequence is TGTGCCAGCAGTGCATCGATCGAGTTGAAAGGTGAAGCTTTCTTT. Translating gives CASSASIELKGEAFF.